Listed below are T cell receptor beta chains from one sample, sequenced in a study of immune cell composition in non-small cell lung cancer. TCRdb's table, derived via immunoSEQ multiplex PCR, lists solely in-frame clones and lacks some. The repertoire holds about 15,000 clones, with around 63% as singletons. Sequencing used lung tumor tissue. These receptors all come from a human donor with non-small cell lung cancer. The CDR3 runs from the conserved cysteine through the conserved F or W. A D gene is named only where the DNA matches it firmly. Rows may omit the clone size; those that give it use once, few, many or a size class.

TRBV29-1	TRBD2	15	TRBJ2-5	NA	TGCAGCGTTGAAATGGTAGCGGGGTCGGGAGGGACCCAGTACTTC	CSVEMVAGSGGTQYF
TRBV19	TRBD1	13	TRBJ1-5	NA	TGTGCCAGTACCACCCGGGACAGGGAGCCCCAGCATTTT	CASTTRDREPQHF
TRBV7-9	TRBD1	18	TRBJ1-6	NA	TGTGCCAGCAGGCCGGACAGGGGGAACGGATTTTATAATTCACCCCTCCACTTT	CASRPDRGNGFYNSPLHF
TRBV11-3	NA	14	TRBJ2-7	NA	TGTGCCAGCAGCTTCGGGCAGGGCCCCTACGAGCAGTACTTC	CASSFGQGPYEQYF
TRBV9	TRBD1	15	TRBJ2-7	medium-sized	TGTGCCAGCAGCGTAGGGGACAGCCAGACCTACGAGCAGTACTTC	CASSVGDSQTYEQYF
TRBV5-4	TRBD1	15	TRBJ1-2	NA	TGTGCCAGCAGCTTGGGACAACAGGGGGTACGGGGCTACACCTTC	CASSLGQQGVRGYTF
TRBV7-9	NA	14	TRBJ1-1	NA	TGTGCCAGCAGCTTGAGACAATGGAACACTGAAGCTTTCTTT	CASSLRQWNTEAFF
TRBV6-6	TRBD1	14	TRBJ2-5	NA	TGTGCCAGCAGTTGGCACAGGGGGCCAGAGACCCAGTACTTC	CASSWHRGPETQYF
TRBV7-2	TRBD1	14	TRBJ1-1	few	TGTGCCAGCAGGGTGGACAGGGGGAACACTGAAGCTTTCTTT	CASRVDRGNTEAFF
TRBV5-6	NA	12	TRBJ2-7	NA	TGTGCCAGCAGCTTGGGCAGGTCCGAGCAGTACTTC	CASSLGRSEQYF
TRBV5-1	NA	13	TRBJ2-4	NA	TGCGCCAGCAGTTCACAGGGAGGGCACATTCAGTACTTC	CASSSQGGHIQYF
TRBV19	NA	14	TRBJ1-1	few	TGTGCCAGTAGTATCTACGACTGGAACACTGAAGCTTTCTTT	CASSIYDWNTEAFF
TRBV7-8	NA	18	TRBJ2-6	once	TGTGCCAGCAGCTTACCAGGCCTGGATTTCTCTGGGGCCAACGTCCTGACTTTC	CASSLPGLDFSGANVLTF
TRBV7-9	TRBD1	14	TRBJ1-2	NA	TGTGCCAGCAGCTTTGGGACAGGGAACTATGGCTACACCTTC	CASSFGTGNYGYTF